Listed here are 19 T cell receptor beta chains from one sample, sequenced in a study of shared clonotypes between healthy human individuals. Some clones are missing from TCRdb's copy, which holds only in-frame ones; the method was immunoSEQ multiplex PCR. The sample has over a million clones, 95% to 99% seen once. The sequencing sample was made of naive CD4+ T cells sorted from blood. Documented subset: CD45RA+ positively selected. The receptors were sampled from a young man in good health.

The CDR3 nucleotides are TGTGCCAGTCTCCGGGGGCAGCGAGAGACCCAGTACTTC. Protein sequence: CASLRGQRETQYF. The chain couples TRBV7-9 to TRBJ2-5; perhaps D is TRBD1 or TRBD2 (6 bases each). Germline lookup yields CDR1 SEHNR and CDR2 FQNEAQ (reference sequence). V lost 9 bases and J 4 bases, leaving 15 bases between the germline ends. This CDR3 has 13 residues.

The genes are TRBV7-9 and TRBJ2-7, with D perhaps matching TRBD2 (6 bases). Germline CDR1 is SEHNR and CDR2 is FQNEAQ (reference sequence). Trimming removed 3 bases at V and 2 bases at J, with 20 bases between. The CDR3 covers 17 residues. The CDR3 reads CASSFGGMNHYTYEQYF. In DNA, the CDR3 is TGTGCCAGCAGCTTTGGCGGGATGAACCACTACACCTACGAGCAGTACTTC.

In the case of this clone: Other DNA sequences in this sample translate to the same CDR3. The J gene is TRBJ2-7, the V gene TRBV4-3; 7 nucleotides line up with TRBD1. The CDR3 is 16 amino acids. Germline CDR1 reads LGHNA; CDR2 reads YSLEER. J gave up 4 bases and V 3 bases, and 12 bases lay outside the gene matches. CDR3 sequence: CASSHYSTGSSYEQYF. CDR3 in DNA: TGCGCCAGCAGCCACTACTCGACAGGGAGCTCTTACGAGCAGTACTTC.

To note about this clone: Within the sample, other DNA sequences also encode this same CDR3. J is TRBJ2-7 and V is TRBV9; 8 bases are a match to TRBD2. This CDR3 contains 15 residues. The J segment lost 4 bases and the V segment lost 1 base, leaving 7 bases of the junction unmatched. CDR1 is SGDLS and CDR2 is YYNGEE in the germline V gene. Written as DNA, the CDR3 is TGTGCCAGCAGCGTATCCGGGAGGGCCCCATACGAGCAGTACTTC. It codes for CASSVSGRAPYEQYF.

This rearrangement joins TRBV10-1 to TRBJ2-5; weak D call: TRBD1 (6 bases). The V gene's germline CDR1 is WNHNN and CDR2 SYGVQD (reference sequence). V was pared by 8 bases and J by 3 bases, with 10 bases between. This CDR3 is built from 12 residues. CDR3 amino acids: CASVRTEETQYF. The CDR3, as DNA: TGCGCCAGCGTCCGGACAGAAGAGACCCAGTACTTC.

This sequence joins TRBV5-5 and TRBJ2-5; D might be TRBD2 (5 bases). V shed 3 bases and J shed 3 bases, with 12 bases lying between them. CDR3 length: 14 amino acids. The germline gives CDR1 SGHKS, CDR2 YYEKEE (reference sequence). CDR3 amino acids: CASSSDFFKETQYF. The DNA for the CDR3 is TGTGCCAGCAGCTCGGACTTTTTTAAAGAGACCCAGTACTTC.

V gene TRBV18 combines with J gene TRBJ1-5; 9 bases map to TRBD1. Germline CDR1 KGHSH, CDR2 LQKENI. With V trimmed by 5 bases and J by 6 bases, 2 bases remained unmatched. The CDR3 runs to 13 residues. The CDR3 coding sequence is TGTGCCAGCTCATTGACAGGGGGTCAGCCCCAGCATTTT. It translates to CASSLTGGQPQHF.

The rearrangement joins TRBV7-6 to TRBJ1-4; D might be TRBD1 (6 bases). This CDR3 contains 16 residues. Germline V CDR1 and CDR2: SGHVS, FNYEAQ. V lost 5 bases and J lost 8, with 21 bases in between. CDR3 sequence: CASSLGAGAPGEKLFF. The CDR3 DNA reads TGTGCCAGCAGCCTCGGGGCGGGGGCGCCAGGCGAAAAACTGTTTTTT.

The chain has TRBV9 and TRBJ2-7; 9 positions agree with TRBD2. Germline trimming cut 0 bases from V and 4 bases from J; bases unmatched to any gene: 5. CDR1 is SGDLS, CDR2 YYNGEE, per germline. This CDR3 spans 15 amino acids. This CDR3 reads CASSVGLAVPYEQYF. The CDR3 DNA sequence: TGTGCCAGCAGCGTAGGACTAGCGGTCCCTTACGAGCAGTACTTC.

CDR3 region: CASSVGLAGVVYNEQFF. CDR3 nucleotides: TGTGCCAGCAGCGTAGGCCTAGCGGGAGTGGTATACAATGAGCAGTTCTTC. The gene calls are TRBV9 and TRBJ2-1; 10 nucleotides match TRBD2. J lost 4 bases, V lost 0 bases, and 7 bases had no gene match. Germline V CDR1 and CDR2: SGDLS, YYNGEE. The CDR3 consists of 17 residues.

As to this clone: Other nucleotide sequences from this sample produce the same CDR3. The chain combines TRBV28 with TRBJ2-5; 9 bases map to TRBD1. The CDR3 loop spans 13 amino acids. Trimming took 6 bases from V and 5 from J; bases not matched to a gene: 4. Per the germline V gene, CDR1 is MDHEN and CDR2 is SYDVKM. This CDR3 reads CASSLTGGETQYF. The CDR3, as DNA: TGTGCCAGCAGCCTGACAGGGGGGGAGACCCAGTACTTC.

V gene TRBV4-1 combines with J gene TRBJ2-1, with TRBD1 matching over 8 bases. With V trimmed by 1 base and J by 6 bases, 11 bases remained unmatched. The CDR3 covers 17 residues. CDR1 and CDR2 from the germline V gene are MGHRA and YSYEKL. CDR3 DNA sequence: TGCGCCAGCAGCCAAGTAGGGCCCACAGGGGGTGGCAATGAGCAGTTCTTC. It codes for CASSQVGPTGGGNEQFF.

This clone showed up just once. The chain couples TRBV27 to TRBJ1-5; TRBD1 aligns across 12 bases. Per the germline V gene, CDR1 is MNHEY and CDR2 is SMNVEV (reference sequence). Trimming took 8 bases from V and 9 from J; bases not matched to a gene: 8. This CDR3 has 14 amino acids. Here the CDR3 DNA reads TGTGCCAGCGGGGGACAGGGGGCCATCGCGCCCCAGCATTTT. Amino acids: CASGGQGAIAPQHF.

The chain employs TRBV19 and TRBJ2-3; no clear D. The V end lost 4 bases, the J end lost 9 bases, and 11 bases lay between the germline ends. The CDR3 consists of 12 residues. Germline V gene sequence: CDR1 LNHDA, CDR2 SQIVND (reference sequence). This chain's CDR3 is CASSRGSYTQYF. The CDR3 DNA reads as TGTGCCAGTAGTAGGGGATCTTACACGCAGTATTTT. Looking up the rest from reference TRBV19 and TRBJ2-3 gives the full variable domain: DGGITQSPKYLFRKEGQNVTLSCEQNLNHDAMYWYRQDPGQGLRLIYYSQIVNDFQKGDIAEGYSVSREKKESFPLTVTSAQKNPTAFYLCASSRGSYTQYFGPGTRLTVL.

The chain links TRBV7-2 to TRBJ2-7; 11 nucleotides agree with TRBD2. J gave up 2 bases and V 3 bases, and 15 bases lay outside the gene matches. The germline CDR1 and CDR2 sequences are SGHTA and FQGNSA. The CDR3 loop spans 19 amino acids. The CDR3 sequence: CASSFPGTSGRKPPYEQYF. For the CDR3, the DNA is TGTGCCAGCAGCTTCCCCGGGACTAGCGGCCGAAAACCCCCCTACGAGCAGTACTTC.

The chain uses TRBV21-1 and TRBJ2-1; the DNA was not used to check the table's D call, TRBD2. TRBV21-1 is a pseudogene. The CDR3 spans 17 residues. CDR3 amino acids: CASSKVAAKRGRQEQFF. The CDR3 DNA follows: TGTGCCAGCAGCAAAGTTGCAGCAAAGCGGGGAAGGCAGGAGCAGTTCTTC.

The chain combines TRBV12-5 with TRBJ2-5, with D perhaps given as TRBD1 or TRBD2 (5 bases each). Per the germline V gene, CDR1 is LGHNT and CDR2 is FRNRAP. V was clipped by 3 bases and J by 5 bases, with 28 bases between them. The CDR3 sequence is 19 residues long. The CDR3 nucleotides read TGTGCTAGTGGTTTAGCAGGGACGGGTAGTCATGCCCCAAATGAGACCCAGTACTTC. This translates into CASGLAGTGSHAPNETQYF.

The V call is TRBV4-1, the J call TRBJ2-1, with 12 bases that match TRBD2. Trimming cost V 7 bases and J 7 bases; bases outside gene matches: 14. The germline CDR1 and CDR2 sequences are MGHRA and YSYEKL. This CDR3 has 17 residues. DNA for the CDR3: TGCGCCAGCACCTTAGCCCCTTTGACTAGCGGGAGTAATGAGCAGTTCTTC. It yields the protein CASTLAPLTSGSNEQFF.

Here the CDR3 reads CASGSYNEQFF. Here the CDR3 DNA reads TGTGCCTCGGGCTCCTACAATGAGCAGTTCTTC. This chain links TRBV13 with TRBJ2-1; D unclear. The CDR3 runs 11 residues. Trimming cost V 11 bases and J 0 bases, with 5 bases left between them. Germline V gene data show CDR1 as PRHDT and CDR2 as FYEKMQ (reference sequence). Based on the CDR3 plus reference TRBV13 and TRBJ2-1, the full variable domain is AAGVIQSPRHLIKEKRETATLKCYPIPRHDTVYWYQQGPGQDPQFLISFYEKMQSDKGSIPDRFSAQQFSDYHSELNMSSLELGDSALYFCASGSYNEQFFGPGTRLTVL.